A selection of T cell receptor beta chains follows, all from one sample in a study of human T cells and chemical hapten exposure. TCRdb used MiXCR to reprocess the RACE reads, holding one entry per CDR3 protein. Of approximately 87,000 distinct CDR3 sequences in the sample, 9.5% to 12% were seen once. This material consisted of whole blood, taken in connection with sensitization to the hapten diphenylcyclopropenone (DPC). The source of these receptors is a woman aged 40-49 years with alopecia areata. Some clones in this sample may be carry-over from other donors' samples. Each CDR3 is given with its conserved first and last residue. D genes are given only for firm matches. Clone size is not always given. Where it is, it says once, few, many or a class for expanded clones.

>few|-|TRBV14|TRBJ2-1
TGTGCCAGCAGCCCAAAACCCGCGCACAATGAGCAGTTCTTC
CASSPKPAHNEQFF
>few|-|TRBV27|TRBJ1-1
TGTGCCAGCAGTTTCTACACCGGGGACACTGAAGCTTTCTTT
CASSFYTGDTEAFF
>-|-|TRBV7-6|TRBJ2-3
TGTGCCAGCAGCTTAGGTGAAGGACGGAGATTCACAGATACGCAGTATTTT
CASSLGEGRRFTDTQYF
>many|TRBD2|TRBV27|TRBJ2-7
TGTGCCAGCAGCCGGAGCGGAGCGGGAGTACCCGAGCAGTACTTC
CASSRSGAGVPEQYF
>-|-|TRBV6-2/TRBV6-3|TRBJ1-1
TGTGCCAGCAGCCGCCGTGTAGGGAACACTGAAGCTTTCTTT
CASSRRVGNTEAFF
>few|-|TRBV10-3|TRBJ2-7
TGTGCCATCAGTGACCCCGACAGATTTACCTACGAGCAGTACTTC
CAISDPDRFTYEQYF
>many|-|TRBV7-2|TRBJ2-7
TGTGCCAGCAGCCCCTCGGCGACGGAGACCTACGAGCAGTACTTC
CASSPSATETYEQYF
>many|TRBD1|TRBV7-8|TRBJ2-7
TGTGCCAGCAGACCGAATACCGGGACAGGGTTGTACGAGCAGTACTTC
CASRPNTGTGLYEQYF
>-|-|TRBV6-2/TRBV6-3|TRBJ1-5
TGTGCCAGCAGTTACACGACGAGGGAAGGCCAGCCCCAGCATTTT
CASSYTTREGQPQHF
>many|TRBD2|TRBV6-1|TRBJ2-2
TGTGCCAGTTCTCAGGGACTAGGGGAGACCGGGGAGCTGTTTTTT
CASSQGLGETGELFF
>few|TRBD2|TRBV30|TRBJ2-7
TGTGCCTGGAGACGGGGACTAGCGGGGGGCTACGAGCAGTACTTC
CAWRRGLAGGYEQYF
>few|-|TRBV29-1|TRBJ2-1
TGCAGCGGAATACAGGACGAGCAGTTCTTC
CSGIQDEQFF
>-|TRBD1|TRBV29-1|TRBJ1-2
TGCAGCTTTACAAGAGGGGGCAAGTATGGCTACACCTTC
CSFTRGGKYGYTF
>many|TRBD1|TRBV12-5|TRBJ1-2
TGTGCTAGTGGACCCAGGGGGGATGGCTACACCTTC
CASGPRGDGYTF
>few|-|TRBV4-1|TRBJ2-5
TGCGCCAGCAGCCAAGTCGATCAAGGGGAAGCGGGCTTGGAGACCCAGTACTTC
CASSQVDQGEAGLETQYF
>many|TRBD1|TRBV7-2|TRBJ2-7
TGTGCCAGCAGCTTAGCGGGACAGGGGGCTCCCTACGAGCAGTACTTC
CASSLAGQGAPYEQYF
>-|-|TRBV7-2|TRBJ1-1
TGTGCCAGCAGCTTACGTTGGCAGAACACTGAAGCTTTCTTT
CASSLRWQNTEAFF
>few|-|TRBV3-1|TRBJ2-1
TGTGCCAGCAGCCGCGCGAATGAGCAGTTCTTC
CASSRANEQFF
>-|-|TRBV4-3|TRBJ2-2
TGCGCCAGCAGCCAAGATTATGGGGGCACCGGGGAGCTGTTTTTT
CASSQDYGGTGELFF
>-|TRBD2|TRBV27|TRBJ2-7
TGTGCCAGCAGTCCGCTGACTAGCGGGGAATACGAGCAGTACTTC
CASSPLTSGEYEQYF
>-|-|TRBV28|TRBJ2-2
TGTGCCAGCAGTTTGGATCTCGCGAACACCGGGGAGCTGTTTTTT
CASSLDLANTGELFF
>few|TRBD2|TRBV13|TRBJ2-1
TGTGCCAGCAGCTTAGGCCCAGCGGGGAGCTCCTACAATGAGCAGTTCTTC
CASSLGPAGSSYNEQFF
>few|-|TRBV30|TRBJ2-1
TGTGCCAGACGGCTGGGGAATGAGCAGTTCTTC
CARRLGNEQFF
>few|-|TRBV4-2|TRBJ2-2
TGTGCCAGCAGCCAAATCTCGCCAGCTAACACCGGGGAGCTGTTTTTT
CASSQISPANTGELFF
>few|-|TRBV5-4|TRBJ1-5
TGTGCCAGCAGCTTGTCAGGGGCTACGGGCAATCAGCCCCAGCATTTT
CASSLSGATGNQPQHF
>many|TRBD1|TRBV6-2/TRBV6-3|TRBJ1-5
TGTGCCAGCAGTGACTATGACAGGGCGCTTAGCAATCAGCCCCAGCATTTT
CASSDYDRALSNQPQHF
>many|TRBD2|TRBV29-1|TRBJ2-3
TGCAGCGTTGAATGGGGCGGGAGGGACACAGATACGCAGTATTTT
CSVEWGGRDTDTQYF
>few|-|TRBV3-1|TRBJ2-7
TGTGCCAGCAGCCAAATCGGGACGGACCACTACGAGCAGTACTTC
CASSQIGTDHYEQYF
>few|-|TRBV3-1|TRBJ1-6
TGTGCCAGCAGCCAAGAGCGGGTAACCTATAATTCACCCCTCCACTTT
CASSQERVTYNSPLHF
>-|-|TRBV7-9|TRBJ1-4
TGTGCCAGCGGACCTACATGGGATGAAAAACTGTTTTTT
CASGPTWDEKLFF
>many|TRBD2|TRBV7-2|TRBJ2-3
TGTGCCAGCAGCAGGAGCGGGGTATACACAGATACGCAGTATTTT
CASSRSGVYTDTQYF
>few|TRBD2|TRBV4-2|TRBJ2-1
TGTGCCAGCAGCCAAGATGGGGCCGCGGGAGGGCTGGTCGACTATGGGCAGTTCTTC
CASSQDGAAGGLVDYGQFF
>many|-|TRBV19|TRBJ2-2
TGTGCCAGTAGTTGGTCAGACGGAAGGGGCGGGGAGCTGTTTTTT
CASSWSDGRGGELFF
>-|-|TRBV7-2|TRBJ2-3
TGTGCCAGCAGCCCAGCCTCGATCACAGATACGCAGTATTTT
CASSPASITDTQYF
>-|-|TRBV7-3|TRBJ2-2
TGTGCCAGCAGCTTAAGACCCCCCCGACAGGCCGCTAACACCGGGGAGCTGTTTTTT
CASSLRPPRQAANTGELFF
>few|-|TRBV28|TRBJ2-5
TGTGCCAGCAGTCCCGCGGGGTGGGGGCAAGAGACCCAGTACTTC
CASSPAGWGQETQYF
>-|TRBD1|TRBV7-9|TRBJ1-2
TGTGCCAGCAGCGACAGGGCCAACTATGGCTACACCTTC
CASSDRANYGYTF
>many|TRBD2|TRBV6-2/TRBV6-3|TRBJ2-1
TGTGCCAGCAGTTCGGAAGCGGGGGGGTTCAATGAGCAGTTCTTC
CASSSEAGGFNEQFF
>-|TRBD1|TRBV4-1|TRBJ2-6
TGCGCCAGCAGGGGGACAGGGGCCTCTGGGGCCAACGTCCTGACTTTC
CASRGTGASGANVLTF
>-|-|TRBV11-2|TRBJ1-5
TGTGCCAGCAGCTTAAGGCCGTACGATAGCAATCAGCCCCAGCATTTT
CASSLRPYDSNQPQHF
>few|TRBD1|TRBV29-1|TRBJ1-2
TGCAGCGCCGGGGACAGGGAGTTAAGTGGCTACACCTTC
CSAGDRELSGYTF
>many|TRBD1|TRBV18|TRBJ2-1
TGTGCCAGCTCACCGGGACAGGGAGGCCCAAATGAGCAGTTCTTC
CASSPGQGGPNEQFF
>-|-|TRBV11-2|TRBJ2-1
TGTGCCAGCAGCTTATACGCATCGGGAGTAGCGTGGATTGAGCAGTTCTTC
CASSLYASGVAWIEQFF
>-|-|TRBV11-2|TRBJ2-7
TGTGCCAGCAGCCCAGCGGTCCAAGGTACCTACGAGCAGTACTTC
CASSPAVQGTYEQYF
>many|TRBD1|TRBV28|TRBJ1-3
TGTGCCAGCATCCAGGGGGGGAAGGTCTCGGGAGGAAACACCATATATTTT
CASIQGGKVSGGNTIYF
>many|-|TRBV6-5|TRBJ2-1
TGTGCCTCTCGTAAACCGGGACAATCTCGCAATGAGCAGTTCTTC
CASRKPGQSRNEQFF
>-|-|TRBV29-1|TRBJ2-7
TGCAGCGTTCAGAGGACGGGAAGCTCCTACGAGCAGTACTTC
CSVQRTGSSYEQYF
>few|-|TRBV11-2|TRBJ2-2
TGTGCCAGCAGCGAAAGTGCCACCGGGGAGCTGTTTTTT
CASSESATGELFF
>many|-|TRBV18|TRBJ2-1
TGTGCCAGCTCAGATATGGAGTCGTTTAATGAGCAGTTCTTC
CASSDMESFNEQFF
>few|-|TRBV28|TRBJ2-2
TGTGCCAGCAGTTTGACCAACGCTCTAGCGCCACCCACGAACACCGGGGAGCTGTTTTTT
CASSLTNALAPPTNTGELFF
>many|-|TRBV3-1|TRBJ2-2
TGTGCCAGCAGCCAGTTCCGGGCTACCGGGGAGCTGTTTTTT
CASSQFRATGELFF
>-|-|TRBV27|TRBJ1-1
TGTGCCAGCACACCGAGGGGGGAGACCACTGAAGCTTTCTTT
CASTPRGETTEAFF